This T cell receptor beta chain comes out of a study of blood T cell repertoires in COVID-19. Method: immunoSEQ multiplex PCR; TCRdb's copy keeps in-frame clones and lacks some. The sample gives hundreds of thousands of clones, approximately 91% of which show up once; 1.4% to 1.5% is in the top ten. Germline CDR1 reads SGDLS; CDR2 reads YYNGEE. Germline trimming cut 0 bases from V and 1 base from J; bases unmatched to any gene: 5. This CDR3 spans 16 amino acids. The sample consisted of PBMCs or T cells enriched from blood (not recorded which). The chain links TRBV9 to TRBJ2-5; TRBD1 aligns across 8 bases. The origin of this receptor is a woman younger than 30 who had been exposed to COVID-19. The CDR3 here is CASSVATGTGQETQYF. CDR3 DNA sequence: TGTGCCAGCAGCGTAGCAACAGGGACAGGCCAAGAGACCCAGTACTTC.